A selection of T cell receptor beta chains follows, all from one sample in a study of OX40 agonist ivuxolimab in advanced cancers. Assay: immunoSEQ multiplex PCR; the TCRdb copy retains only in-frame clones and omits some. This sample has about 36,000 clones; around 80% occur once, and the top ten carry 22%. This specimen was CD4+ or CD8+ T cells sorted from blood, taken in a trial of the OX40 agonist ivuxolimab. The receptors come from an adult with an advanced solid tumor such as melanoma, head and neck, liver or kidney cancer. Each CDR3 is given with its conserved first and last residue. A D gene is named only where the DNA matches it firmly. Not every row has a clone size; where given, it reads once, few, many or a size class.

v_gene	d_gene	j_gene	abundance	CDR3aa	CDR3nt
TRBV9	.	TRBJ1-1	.	CASSVVGGARTEAFF	TGTGCCAGCAGCGTAGTAGGGGGAGCGCGAACTGAAGCTTTCTTT
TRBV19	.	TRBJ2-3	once	CASGGGWDTDTQYF	TGTGCCAGTGGAGGGGGCTGGGACACAGATACGCAGTATTTT
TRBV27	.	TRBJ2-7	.	CASSLSLRQGFYEQYF	TGTGCCAGCAGTTTATCGTTACGGCAGGGCTTTTACGAGCAGTACTTC
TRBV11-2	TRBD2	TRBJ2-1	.	CASSHGTSGRAKVNEQFF	TGTGCCAGCAGCCACGGGACTAGCGGGAGGGCAAAGGTCAATGAGCAGTTCTTC
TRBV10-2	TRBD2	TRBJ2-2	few	CASRTSGSLGGELFF	TGCGCCAGCAGAACTAGCGGGAGTTTGGGCGGGGAGCTGTTTTTT
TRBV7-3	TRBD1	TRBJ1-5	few	CASSLEQGLNQPQHF	TGTGCCAGCAGCTTAGAACAGGGGTTAAATCAGCCCCAGCATTTT
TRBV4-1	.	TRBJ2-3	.	CASSQDTGIGPSDTQYF	TGCGCCAGCAGCCAAGATACAGGGATAGGGCCATCAGATACGCAGTATTTT
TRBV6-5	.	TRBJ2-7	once	CASRPTGSGTYEQYF	TGTGCCAGCAGACCCACAGGGTCAGGAACCTACGAGCAGTACTTC
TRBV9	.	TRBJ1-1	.	CASSARTGRAFF	TGTGCCAGCAGCGCAAGAACAGGTCGAGCTTTCTTT
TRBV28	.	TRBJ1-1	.	CASRLGTGEAFF	TGTGCCAGCAGATTGGGGACCGGGGAAGCTTTCTTT
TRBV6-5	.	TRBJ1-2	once	CASSDQGYGYTF	TGTGCCAGCAGCGATCAGGGCTATGGCTACACCTTC